This record concerns one TCR beta chain sequence. Primers: 60 Vbeta forward and 13 Jbeta reverse. The protocol was immunoSEQ multiplex PCR, while the TCRdb copy is restricted to in-frame clones and leaves out a portion. Among some 140,000 clones listed, less than 85% were seen once. The CDR3 length is 13 residues. Germline lookup yields CDR1 LNHDA and CDR2 SQIVND (reference sequence). V was trimmed by 6 bases and J by 7 bases, leaving 15 bases between them. This entry comes from a study of cytomegalovirus exposure and HLA in healthy donors. J is TRBJ1-2 and V is TRBV19, with D tentatively TRBD1 (6 bases). Material for sequencing was PBMCs. This clonotype originated in a woman between 50 and 59 years old in good health and CMV-seropositive. This CDR3 reads CASRSGGGAGYTF. The DNA of the CDR3 is TGTGCCAGTAGGAGTGGTGGGGGGGCTGGCTACACCTTC.